The 24 T cell receptor beta chains below come from one sample, sequenced in a study of T cells after yellow fever vaccination. MiXCR, run by TCRdb on the 5' RACE reads, gives a single entry per CDR3 protein. This sample carries about 200,000 distinct CDR3 sequences, 3.2% of them seen once, and the ten largest clones take approximately 3%. The sequences come from CD4+ T cells sorted from PBMCs, collected 10 days after the yellow fever booster vaccination. The source is a man younger than 35 who received the YFV17D yellow fever vaccine.

The chain combines TRBV18 with TRBJ1-1; D is ambiguous. The CDR3 contains 13 residues. Germline CDR1 reads KGHSH; CDR2 reads LQKENI. V was shortened by 0 bases and J by 8 bases, with 10 bases between the two germline ends. The chain's CDR3 is CASSPPSTREAFF. CDR3 nucleotides: TGTGCCAGCTCACCACCGAGTACACGAGAAGCTTTCTTT.

J is TRBJ2-3 and V is TRBV20-1; 10 nucleotides line up with TRBD1. V lost 6 bases and J lost 4; bases outside the gene matches: 4. This CDR3 has 13 amino acids. CDR1 and CDR2 from the germline V gene are DFQATT and SNEGSKA (reference sequence). CDR3 in amino acids: CSAPTGGADTQYF. The CDR3 coding sequence is TGCAGTGCCCCGACAGGGGGCGCAGATACGCAGTATTTT.

The table lists this clonotype with a few counts. The rearrangement joins TRBV3-1 to TRBJ2-1, with D uncertain. The germline V and J ends were trimmed by 5 bases and 6 bases, with 8 bases remaining between them. Germline V gene data show CDR1 as LGHDT and CDR2 as YNNKEL (reference sequence). The CDR3 totals 12 residues. This CDR3 reads CASSWGGNEQFF. Here the CDR3 DNA reads TGTGCCAGCAGCTGGGGTGGCAATGAGCAGTTCTTC.

This clonotype was recorded many times. This chain joins TRBV7-8 and TRBJ2-5; maybe TRBD1 (5 bases). In germline, CDR1 is SGHVS, CDR2 FQNEAQ. The length of the CDR3 is 15 residues. V dropped 1 base and J dropped 2 bases, with 11 bases sitting between them. The CDR3 region is CASSLGAGWQETQYF. The CDR3 nucleotides read TGTGCCAGCAGCTTAGGTGCAGGGTGGCAAGAGACCCAGTACTTC. Using reference TRBV7-8 and TRBJ2-5 for the parts outside the CDR3, the full variable domain is GAGVSQSPRYKVAKRGQDVALRCDPISGHVSLFWYQQALGQGPEFLTYFQNEAQLDKSGLPSDRFFAERPEGSVSTLKIQRTQQEDSAVYLCASSLGAGWQETQYFGPGTRLLVL.

This clonotype turned up a few times. V usage is TRBV3-1 and J usage is TRBJ1-1, with 8 positions matching TRBD1. CDR1 is LGHDT, CDR2 YNNKEL, per germline (reference sequence). Trimming removed 1 base from V and 5 bases from J; junction bases left unmatched: 9. The CDR3 runs to 16 residues. CDR3 amino acids: CASSQVSQGAWTEAFF. The CDR3 DNA is TGTGCCAGCAGCCAAGTCAGTCAGGGGGCCTGGACTGAAGCTTTCTTT.

This clonotype was detected only a few times. V usage is TRBV7-8 and J usage is TRBJ2-1, with 15 bases identical to TRBD2. The CDR3 length is 15 residues. The V gene's germline CDR1 is SGHVS and CDR2 FQNEAQ. Trimming removed 4 bases from V and 10 bases from J; junction bases left unmatched: 5. The CDR3: CASSSGLAGGREQFF. The CDR3 region has the DNA TGTGCCAGCAGCTCGGGACTAGCGGGGGGTCGCGAGCAGTTCTTC.

This clonotype appeared many times. The chain is built from TRBV5-6 and TRBJ2-7; 10 bases match TRBD1. Germline V gene sequence: CDR1 SGHDT, CDR2 YYEEEE. The CDR3 consists of 19 residues. V lost 2 bases and J lost 0; bases outside the gene matches: 14. The CDR3 DNA reads as TGTGCCAGCAGCTTACCGGGACAGGGGAATCGGGCGAGCTCCTACGAGCAGTACTTC. Encoded protein: CASSLPGQGNRASSYEQYF.

Ten or more counts support this clonotype. An end of the junction does not agree with germline; a read error may underlie this. The CDR3 bases are TGTGCTAGCAGCTTAACAGGGTCGGGAAACACCATATATTTT. This gives the protein CASSLTGSGNTIYF. The V call is TRBV7-7, the J call TRBJ1-3; possible D gene TRBD1, 6 bases. The CDR3 runs 14 residues. In germline, CDR1 is SSHAT, CDR2 FNYEAQ (reference sequence).

This sequence joins TRBV21-1 and TRBJ2-1; TRBD1 reflects the table's D call only, with no check against the DNA. TRBV21-1 has pseudogene status. This CDR3 spans 16 amino acids. The CDR3 DNA follows: TGTGCCAGCAGGGCTAGGACAGGGGGCCGTTACTATGAGCAGTTCTTC. The encoded protein is CASRARTGGRYYEQFF.

This clonotype was seen at least ten times. V gene TRBV11-3 combines with J gene TRBJ1-2, with D unclear. The ends were cut back, 6 bases at V and 4 bases at J, with 9 bases in the middle. This CDR3 has 12 residues. Germline values: CDR1 SGHNT, CDR2 YENEEA. The CDR3 here is CASSHGTYGYTF. The CDR3 DNA follows: TGTGCCAGCAGTCATGGAACCTATGGCTACACCTTC.

This clonotype was recorded many times. The chain employs TRBV19 and TRBJ1-5; 7 bases agree with TRBD1. The V segment lost 4 bases and the J segment 11 bases; nucleotides outside the gene matches: 5. Germline V CDR1 and CDR2: LNHDA, SQIVND (reference sequence). The CDR3 covers 12 residues. CDR3 coding DNA: TGTGCCAGTAGTACGCAGGGGGGGACCCAGCATTTT. Translation gives CASSTQGGTQHF. Together with reference TRBV19 and TRBJ1-5, the CDR3 gives the full variable domain: DGGITQSPKYLFRKEGQNVTLSCEQNLNHDAMYWYRQDPGQGLRLIYYSQIVNDFQKGDIAEGYSVSREKKESFPLTVTSAQKNPTAFYLCASSTQGGTQHFGDGTRLSIL.

A few counts support this clonotype. The rearrangement joins TRBV2 to TRBJ1-1; weak D call: TRBD1 (5 bases). With 7 bases removed from V and 3 bases from J, the gap between germline ends came to 12 bases. CDR3 length: 13 amino acids. Germline CDR1 SNHLY, CDR2 FYNNEI. CDR3 DNA: TGTGCCAGCAAGGAGGGGCGCGACACTGAAGCTTTCTTT. Translated, it gives CASKEGRDTEAFF.

The chain joins TRBV7-2 to TRBJ2-1, with 8 bases fitting TRBD1. CDR3 size: 14 residues. Germline V gene lookup returns CDR1 SGHTA and CDR2 FQGNSA. J was trimmed by 3 bases and V by 7 bases; bases with no gene match: 5. CDR3 DNA sequence: TGTGCCAGCAACCGGGACAGGATCTACAATGAGCAGTTCTTC. It translates to CASNRDRIYNEQFF. Together with reference TRBV7-2 and TRBJ2-1, the CDR3 gives the full variable domain: GAGVSQSPSNKVTEKGKDVELRCDPISGHTALYWYRQSLGQGLEFLIYFQGNSAPDKSGLPSDRFSAERTGGSVSTLTIQRTQQEDSAVYLCASNRDRIYNEQFFGPGTRLTVL.

Ten or more counts support this clonotype. V and J are TRBV20-1 and TRBJ1-5, with D hard to call. The CDR3 runs to 12 residues. Trimming pared 5 bases from V and 5 bases from J, leaving 10 bases between. Per the germline V gene, CDR1 is DFQATT and CDR2 is SNEGSKA (reference sequence). The CDR3 region is CSALSGYQPQHF. For the CDR3, the DNA is TGCAGTGCTCTCTCGGGCTATCAGCCCCAGCATTTT.

In this sample, this clonotype turned up many times. This rearrangement joins TRBV4-3 to TRBJ2-2; tentatively, D is TRBD1 (6 bases). This CDR3 has 14 amino acids. Trimming removed 0 bases from V and 10 bases from J, with 12 bases in between. Per the germline V gene, CDR1 is LGHNA and CDR2 is YSLEER. In DNA, the CDR3 is TGCGCCAGCAGCCAAGATAGGGGGTTGGTGGAGCTGTTTTTT. This sequence encodes CASSQDRGLVELFF.

This clonotype was observed at least ten times. V and J are TRBV10-3 and TRBJ2-1; TRBD1 matches 9 bases. The CDR3 runs to 14 residues. V trimming: 7 bases; J trimming: 5 bases; junction bases outside the gene matches: 6. Germline V gene sequence: CDR1 ENHRY, CDR2 SYGVKD. CDR3: CAITSGQGNNEQFF. CDR3 nucleotides: TGTGCCATCACCTCGGGACAGGGAAACAATGAGCAGTTCTTC.

This clonotype was detected many times. The CDR3 here is CAISEPGQGREAFF. CDR3 bases: TGTGCCATCAGTGAGCCGGGACAGGGGCGTGAAGCTTTCTTT. The rearrangement links TRBV10-3 to TRBJ1-1; TRBD1 agrees at 10 bases. This CDR3 is 14 amino acids long. Germline V gene lookup returns CDR1 ENHRY and CDR2 SYGVKD. V trimming: 2 bases; J trimming: 7 bases; junction bases outside the gene matches: 4.

The J gene is TRBJ2-7, the V gene TRBV12-3 or TRBV12-4; D not certain. Trimming shortened V by 3 bases and J by 3 bases, and 6 bases separated the two germline ends. The CDR3 runs 12 residues. The CDR3 region has the DNA TGTGCCAGCAGTTTCAAATACTACGAGCAGTACTTC. Amino acids: CASSFKYYEQYF.

This clonotype has a count of ten or more. The chain uses TRBV9 and TRBJ1-1, with D unclear. Per germline, CDR1 SGDLS and CDR2 YYNGEE. The CDR3 length is 15 residues. V was shortened by 0 bases and J by 4 bases, with 13 bases between the two germline ends. The CDR3 nucleotides read TGTGCCAGCAGCGTAGGAGGTCGAGGGATCACTGAAGCTTTCTTT. The encoded protein is CASSVGGRGITEAFF.

Only a few counts were recorded for this clonotype. This rearrangement joins TRBV20-1 to TRBJ2-5; tentatively, D is TRBD2 (6 bases). The CDR3 extends over 13 amino acids. The V gene lost 4 bases and the J gene lost 5 bases, with 14 bases spanning the gap. Germline V gene sequence: CDR1 DFQATT, CDR2 SNEGSKA (reference sequence). In nucleotides, the CDR3 is TGCAGTGCTACCGGGACTCCGGGGGAGACCCAGTACTTC. This gives the protein CSATGTPGETQYF.

In this sample, this clonotype turned up a few times. The chain couples TRBV4-1 to TRBJ2-7; unclear D gene. Trimming took off 6 bases at V and 0 bases at J, with 12 bases between the two ends. The CDR3 has 14 residues. Germline lookup yields CDR1 MGHRA and CDR2 YSYEKL. The CDR3 sequence: CASSPSPYSYEQYF. Here the CDR3 DNA reads TGCGCCAGCAGTCCATCCCCCTACTCCTACGAGCAGTACTTC.

This clonotype was recorded at least ten times. The chain couples TRBV11-2 to TRBJ1-1; D gene ambiguous. Germline-derived CDR1 and CDR2 are SGHAT and FQNNGV. Trimming took off 7 bases at V and 0 bases at J, with 12 bases between the two ends. There are 14 residues in the CDR3. CDR3 region: CASTVDRLNTEAFF. The CDR3 nucleotides read TGTGCCAGCACCGTGGACCGGTTGAACACTGAAGCTTTCTTT.

The chain uses TRBV9 and TRBJ1-2; D ambiguous. The CDR3 spans 10 residues. Germline-derived CDR1 and CDR2 are SGDLS and YYNGEE. The V end was cut by 3 bases, the J end by 8 bases, with 5 bases between. CDR3 region: CASSAGGYTF. The DNA for the CDR3 is TGTGCCAGCAGCGCTGGCGGCTACACCTTC.

This clonotype was found a few times. This rearrangement joins TRBV7-2 to TRBJ2-2; unclear D gene. This CDR3 comprises 16 residues. Between the trimmed V and J ends, which lost 5 bases and 2 bases, there was a span of 15 bases. Germline V lookup: CDR1 SGHTA, CDR2 FQGNSA. The CDR3 is CASSPRTRGNTGELFF. As DNA, the CDR3 is TGTGCCAGCAGCCCCCGGACGCGCGGCAACACCGGGGAGCTGTTTTTT.